This T cell receptor (beta chain) was recorded in a study of T cell clonality in common variable immunodeficiency (dated by TCRdb to the mid-2010s). Looking up the germline V gene yields CDR1 SGHTA and CDR2 FQGNSA. V is shortened by 5 bases, J by 8 bases, and the region joining them spans 10 bases. The CDR3 covers 12 residues, taking in both the cysteine and the phenylalanine. The DNA shown is the part of the CDR3 that was read: 27 bases, in frame from base 1. For sequencing input, CVID and control samples contributed equivalent amounts of genomic DNA. For every sample, a 60 bp segment covering the rearranged TCRbeta CDR3 region was amplified and then sequenced. The immunoSEQ assay, a bias-corrected multiplex PCR combined with high-throughput sequencing, was used to amplify TCRbeta. The authors processed their data as follows. Every unique nucleotide sequence was considered a clone and was annotated with V, D and J genes, copy number and frequency. Sequences were labeled productive if in frame, and non-productive if out of frame or containing stop codons. As previously described, Shannon's entropy was used to calculate clonality. The predicted amino acid sequences of productive clones were used to derive the mean CDR3 Kyte-Doolittle hydropathy. Scaled V gene usage was hierarchically clustered using Manhattan distance and complete linkage with the R hclust function. To assess clone sharing by CDR3 amino acid sequence, 12 repertoires per group were resampled over 100 rounds. The repertoires were screened for more than 55 published EBV-specific TCRbeta sequences and roughly 250 published CMV-specific TCRbeta sequences. Two CVID samples yielding fewer than 10,000 sequences were excluded from analysis, leaving approximately 40 CVID repertoires. TCRdb limited this immuneACCESS table to in-frame rearrangements with V and J called. A share of clones is missing; checked studies link under half to unresolved V genes, and the rest is unexplained. V and J calls and clone size follow that table, whereas D and trimming were derived from the DNA. For this sample, tens of thousands of clones appear and none is a singleton. The ten largest clones add up to under 30% of the sample.

Summary of the overall study and its limitations: The authors noted that sequencing repertoires of T cell subpopulations would be needed to clarify what caused the increased clonality in CVID. Correlations between repertoire features and clinical complications were limited by patient heterogeneity within the CVID cohort. CVID subjects shared fewer TCRbeta clones with each other than healthy controls did (p < 0.0001). TCRbeta clonality was higher in CVID subjects than in healthy controls (t-test p = 0.018), and the increase was most characteristic of about a third of subjects. Even though DNA input was equal, the average per sample came to roughly 80,000 unique sequences for controls compared with around 32,000 for CVID samples. CVID TCRbeta sequences were reported to have fewer deletions and N-nucleotide insertions and to lack highly modified clones with 13 or more V deletions.

Regarding this clone: The clone's antigen remains unknown. The CDR3 end is not reached by the read, which stops 3 residues before it; the germline J gene fills it in.

Standard criteria were used to diagnose CVID, namely serum IgG, IgA and/or IgM reduced below the normal range together with specific antibody deficiency. There were under 50 subjects in the CVID group (around 15 female and 29 male), ranging in age from roughly 9 to 70 years, with a mean age of roughly 39. Most CVID patients and most healthy controls were of Caucasian heritage. At the time of study participation, every CVID subject had been on replacement immunoglobulin therapy for at least one year. When blood was collected, none of the CVID subjects were ill or on immunomodulatory or immunosuppressive medication. Heparinized peripheral whole blood samples of 5 to 8 ml were collected from each donor. TCRbeta CDR3 repertoires were sequenced from genomic DNA of adults with common variable immune deficiency (CVID) and healthy adult controls. To isolate peripheral blood mononuclear cells, diluted blood was subjected to density centrifugation over Hypaque 1077 or Ficoll-Paque. Genomic DNA was extracted from unsorted mononuclear cells by Qiagen column purification or by a centrifugation-based method.

The sequenced sample consisted of peripheral blood mononuclear cells. Recombination linked TRBV7-2 to TRBJ2-1, with no reliable assignment of the D segment. The clonotype originates from a human donor with common variable immunodeficiency. CDR3 protein: CASSPTKYEQFF. The DNA read from the CDR3 is TGTGCCAGCAGCCCAACTAAATATGAG.